These 9 T cell receptor beta chains share one sample of origin, sequenced in a study of blood T cell repertoires in COVID-19. The assay was immunoSEQ multiplex PCR, and TCRdb's table has in-frame clones only and misses some. The sample yields about 53,000 clones, more than 60% seen once. The material sequenced was peripheral blood. The receptors stem from a human donor with active or convalescent COVID-19. The donor label of this sample is uncertain.

This clone was found a few times. V gene TRBV11-3 combines with J gene TRBJ1-6; D is unresolved. Germline V gives CDR1 SGHNT, CDR2 YENEEA. The germline V and J ends were trimmed by 8 bases and 8 bases, with 7 bases remaining between them. The CDR3 is 11 amino acids. The CDR3 spells CASGPDSPLHF. The DNA of the CDR3 is TGTGCCAGCGGTCCAGATTCACCCCTCCACTTT.

Here the CDR3 reads CASTGRVDEGNQPQHF. The CDR3 DNA is TGTGCCAGTACGGGCAGGGTGGACGAAGGCAATCAGCCCCAGCATTTT. The gene calls are TRBV19 and TRBJ1-5, with D perhaps matching TRBD1 (5 bases). The CDR3 is 16 residues long. V lost 7 bases and J lost 2, with 18 bases in between. The germline V gene has CDR1 LNHDA and CDR2 SQIVND (reference sequence). Based on the CDR3 plus reference TRBV19 and TRBJ1-5, the full variable domain is DGGITQSPKYLFRKEGQNVTLSCEQNLNHDAMYWYRQDPGQGLRLIYYSQIVNDFQKGDIAEGYSVSREKKESFPLTVTSAQKNPTAFYLCASTGRVDEGNQPQHFGDGTRLSIL.

CDR3 amino acids: CASSESTSGSSEQFF. Written as DNA, the CDR3 is TGCGCCAGCAGTGAGTCGACTAGCGGGAGTAGTGAGCAGTTCTTC. The chain uses TRBV10-1 and TRBJ2-1, with 12 bases fitting TRBD2. In germline, CDR1 is WNHNN, CDR2 SYGVQD (reference sequence). Trimming cost V 0 bases and J 9 bases; bases outside gene matches: 3. There are 15 residues in the CDR3.

The CDR3 here is CASRTGSNYGYTF. The CDR3 DNA reads as TGTGCCAGCAGGACAGGGTCTAACTATGGCTACACCTTC. The genes are TRBV12-3 or TRBV12-4 and TRBJ1-2, with 7 positions matching TRBD1. The CDR3 loop spans 13 amino acids. The V segment lost 6 bases and the J segment 0 bases; nucleotides outside the gene matches: 1.

The chain employs TRBV2 and TRBJ2-5, with 9 bases matching TRBD2. The germline gives CDR1 SNHLY, CDR2 FYNNEI. This CDR3 region has 15 residues. J gave up 7 bases and V 2 bases, and 8 bases lay outside the gene matches. CDR3 region: CASSESSGRLGTQYF. The CDR3 DNA reads as TGTGCCAGCAGTGAAAGTAGCGGGAGACTTGGGACCCAGTACTTC.

The chain joins TRBV6-2 or TRBV6-3 to TRBJ1-1; weak D call: TRBD1 (6 bases). This CDR3 is 16 amino acids long. Looked up from germline, CDR1 is MNHEY and CDR2 is SVGEGT. The V end was cut by 2 bases, the J end by 1 base, with 14 bases between. The DNA of the CDR3 is TGTGCCAGCAGTTACATGGGGGGGCAGCAGAACACTGAAGCTTTCTTT. Translating gives CASSYMGGQQNTEAFF.

V gene TRBV19 combines with J gene TRBJ2-3; D not resolved. Germline V gene lookup returns CDR1 LNHDA and CDR2 SQIVND (reference sequence). Deletions cut 9 bases from V and 2 bases from J, with 15 bases between. The CDR3 sequence is 14 residues long. CDR3 nucleotides: TGTGCCAGCCACGCAATGGCGGACACAGATACGCAGTATTTT. Its protein is CASHAMADTDTQYF.

For the CDR3, the DNA is TGTGCCAGCAGTTTATCACGGGGGGGGAATGAGCAGTTCTTC. Translated: CASSLSRGGNEQFF. V gene TRBV27 combines with J gene TRBJ2-1; 8 nucleotides align to TRBD2. Germline V gene sequence: CDR1 MNHEY, CDR2 SMNVEV (reference sequence). V shed 0 bases and J 7 bases; nucleotides not matched to a gene: 2. This CDR3 has 14 amino acids.

This clone was found a few times. CDR3 loop: CASSFPPTGEQYF. The CDR3 DNA reads as TGTGCCAGCAGTTTCCCACCGACAGGCGAGCAGTACTTC. V and J are TRBV12-3 or TRBV12-4 and TRBJ2-7, with a possible D match to TRBD1 (6 bases). Trimming took off 3 bases at V and 6 bases at J, with 12 bases between the two ends. This CDR3 is 13 amino acids long.